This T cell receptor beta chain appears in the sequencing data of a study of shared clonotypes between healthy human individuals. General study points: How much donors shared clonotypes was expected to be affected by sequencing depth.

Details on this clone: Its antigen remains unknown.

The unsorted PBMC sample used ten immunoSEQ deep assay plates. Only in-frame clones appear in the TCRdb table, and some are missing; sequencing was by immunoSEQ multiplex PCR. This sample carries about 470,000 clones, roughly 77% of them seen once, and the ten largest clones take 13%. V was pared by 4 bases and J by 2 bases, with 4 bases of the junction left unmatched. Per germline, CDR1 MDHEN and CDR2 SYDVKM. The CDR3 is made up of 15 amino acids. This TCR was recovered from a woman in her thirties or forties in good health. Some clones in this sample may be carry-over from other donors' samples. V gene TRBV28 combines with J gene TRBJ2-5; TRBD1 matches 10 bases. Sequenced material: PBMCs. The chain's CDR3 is CASSYGQGVQETQYF. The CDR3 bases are TGTGCCAGCAGTTACGGACAGGGGGTGCAAGAGACCCAGTACTTC.